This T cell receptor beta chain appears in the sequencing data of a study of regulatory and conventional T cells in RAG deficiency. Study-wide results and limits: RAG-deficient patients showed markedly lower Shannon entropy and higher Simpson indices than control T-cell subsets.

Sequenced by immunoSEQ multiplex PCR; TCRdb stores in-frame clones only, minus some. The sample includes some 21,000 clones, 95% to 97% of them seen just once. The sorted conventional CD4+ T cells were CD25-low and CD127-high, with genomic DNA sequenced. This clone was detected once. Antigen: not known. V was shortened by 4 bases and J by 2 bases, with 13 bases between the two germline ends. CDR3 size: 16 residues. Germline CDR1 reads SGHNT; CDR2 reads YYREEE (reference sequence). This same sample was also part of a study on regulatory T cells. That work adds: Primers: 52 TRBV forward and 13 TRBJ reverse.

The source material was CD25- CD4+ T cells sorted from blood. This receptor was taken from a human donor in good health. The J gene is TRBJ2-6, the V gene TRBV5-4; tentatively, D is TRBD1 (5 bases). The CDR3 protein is CASSMQTEAGANVLTF. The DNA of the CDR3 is TGTGCCAGCAGCATGCAGACAGAAGCTGGGGCCAACGTCCTGACTTTC.